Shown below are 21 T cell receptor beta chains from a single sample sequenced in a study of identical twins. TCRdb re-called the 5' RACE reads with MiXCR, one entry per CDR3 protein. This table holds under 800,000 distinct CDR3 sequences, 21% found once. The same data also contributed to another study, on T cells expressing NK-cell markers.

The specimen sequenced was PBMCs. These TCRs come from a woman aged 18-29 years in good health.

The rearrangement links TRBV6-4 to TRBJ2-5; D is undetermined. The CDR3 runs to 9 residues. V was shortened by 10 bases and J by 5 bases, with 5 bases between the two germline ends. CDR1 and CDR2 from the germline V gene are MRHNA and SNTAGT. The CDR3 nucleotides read TGTGCCACCAGGGAGACCCAGTACTTC. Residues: CATRETQYF.

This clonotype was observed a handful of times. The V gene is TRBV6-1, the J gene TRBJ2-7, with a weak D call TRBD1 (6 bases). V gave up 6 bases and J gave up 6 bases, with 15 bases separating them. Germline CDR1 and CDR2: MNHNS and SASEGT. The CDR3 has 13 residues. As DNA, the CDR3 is TGTGCCAGCAGAAGGCTACAGGGTAGCGAGCAGTACTTC. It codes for CASRRLQGSEQYF.

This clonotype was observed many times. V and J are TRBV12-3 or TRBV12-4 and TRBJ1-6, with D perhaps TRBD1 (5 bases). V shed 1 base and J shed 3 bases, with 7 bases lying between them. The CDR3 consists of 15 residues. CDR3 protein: CASSLGTRYNSPLHF. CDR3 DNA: TGTGCCAGCAGTTTAGGGACACGCTATAATTCACCCCTCCACTTT.

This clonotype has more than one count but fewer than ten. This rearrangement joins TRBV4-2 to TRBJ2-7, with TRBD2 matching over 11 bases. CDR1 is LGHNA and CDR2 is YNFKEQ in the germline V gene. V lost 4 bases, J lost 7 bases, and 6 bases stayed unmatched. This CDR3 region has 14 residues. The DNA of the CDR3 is TGTGCCAGCAGCCGGCCACTAGCGGGGGTAGAGCAGTACTTC. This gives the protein CASSRPLAGVEQYF.

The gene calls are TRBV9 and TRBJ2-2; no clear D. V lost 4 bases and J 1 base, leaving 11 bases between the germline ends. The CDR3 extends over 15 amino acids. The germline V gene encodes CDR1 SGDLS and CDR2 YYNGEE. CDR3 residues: CASSQETRNTGELFF. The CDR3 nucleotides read TGTGCCAGCAGCCAAGAAACCAGGAACACCGGGGAGCTGTTTTTT.

CDR3 residues: CSARVVASSEQFF. CDR3 bases: TGCAGTGCTAGAGTAGTAGCTAGCAGTGAGCAGTTCTTC. This chain links TRBV20-1 with TRBJ2-1; D is perhaps TRBD2 (5 bases). CDR1 is DFQATT and CDR2 is SNEGSKA in the germline V gene (reference sequence). V lost 1 base to trimming and J lost 9 bases, with 13 bases between them. This CDR3 spans 13 amino acids.

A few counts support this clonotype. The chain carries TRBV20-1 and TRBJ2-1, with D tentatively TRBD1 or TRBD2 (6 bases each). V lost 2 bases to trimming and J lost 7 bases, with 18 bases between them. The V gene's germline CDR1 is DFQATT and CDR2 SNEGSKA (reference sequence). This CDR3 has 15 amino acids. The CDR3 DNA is TGCAGTGCTAGACACCCAAGGGGGGTTGAAAATGAGCAGTTCTTC. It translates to CSARHPRGVENEQFF.

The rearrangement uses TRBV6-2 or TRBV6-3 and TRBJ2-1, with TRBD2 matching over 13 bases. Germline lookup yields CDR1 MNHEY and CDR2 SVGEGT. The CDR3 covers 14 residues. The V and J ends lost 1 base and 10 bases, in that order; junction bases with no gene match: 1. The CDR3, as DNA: TGTGCCAGCAGTTACTTGACTAGCGGGAGGGAGCAGTTCTTC. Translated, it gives CASSYLTSGREQFF.

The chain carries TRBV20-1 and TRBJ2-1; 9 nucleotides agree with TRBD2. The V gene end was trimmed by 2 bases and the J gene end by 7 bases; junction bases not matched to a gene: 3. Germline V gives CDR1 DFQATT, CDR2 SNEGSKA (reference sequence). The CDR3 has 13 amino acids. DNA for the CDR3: TGCAGTGCTAGACTAGCGGGAAGGAATGAGCAGTTCTTC. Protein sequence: CSARLAGRNEQFF.

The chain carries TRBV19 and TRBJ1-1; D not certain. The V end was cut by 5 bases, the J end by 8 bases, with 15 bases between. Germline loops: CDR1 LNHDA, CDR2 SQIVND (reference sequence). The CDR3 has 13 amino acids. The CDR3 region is CASSVQDLREAFF. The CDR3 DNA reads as TGTGCCAGTAGTGTCCAGGACTTAAGAGAAGCTTTCTTT.

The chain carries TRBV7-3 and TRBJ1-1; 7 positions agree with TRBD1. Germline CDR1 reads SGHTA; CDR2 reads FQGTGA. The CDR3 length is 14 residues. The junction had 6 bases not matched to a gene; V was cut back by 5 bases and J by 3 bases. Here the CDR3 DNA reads TGTGCCAGCAGCACACTGGGACAGTACACTGAAGCTTTCTTT. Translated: CASSTLGQYTEAFF.

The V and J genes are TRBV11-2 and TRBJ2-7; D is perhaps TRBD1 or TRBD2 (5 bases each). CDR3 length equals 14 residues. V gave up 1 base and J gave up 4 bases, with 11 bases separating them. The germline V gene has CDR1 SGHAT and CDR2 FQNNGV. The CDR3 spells CASSLGWGSYEQYF. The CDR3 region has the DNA TGTGCCAGCAGCTTAGGCTGGGGGAGTTACGAGCAGTACTTC.

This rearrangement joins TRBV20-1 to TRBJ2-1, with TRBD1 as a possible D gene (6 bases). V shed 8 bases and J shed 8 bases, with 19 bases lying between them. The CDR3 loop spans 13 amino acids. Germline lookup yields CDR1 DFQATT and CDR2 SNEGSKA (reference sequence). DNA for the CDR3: TGCAGTCGCCCCCAGAGGGGGAGCGATGAGCAGTTCTTC. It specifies CSRPQRGSDEQFF.

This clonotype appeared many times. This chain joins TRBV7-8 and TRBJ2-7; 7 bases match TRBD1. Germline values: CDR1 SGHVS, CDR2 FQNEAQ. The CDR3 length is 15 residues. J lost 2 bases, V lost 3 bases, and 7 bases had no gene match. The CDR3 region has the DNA TGTGCCAGCAGCTTGACCAGGACAGGACCCTACGAGCAGTACTTC. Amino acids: CASSLTRTGPYEQYF.

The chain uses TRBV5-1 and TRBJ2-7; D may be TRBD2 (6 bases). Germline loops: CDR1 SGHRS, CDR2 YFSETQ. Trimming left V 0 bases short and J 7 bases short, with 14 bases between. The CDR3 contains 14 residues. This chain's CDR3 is CASSLATGVGEQYF. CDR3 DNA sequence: TGCGCCAGCAGCTTGGCCACGGGGGTGGGTGAGCAGTACTTC. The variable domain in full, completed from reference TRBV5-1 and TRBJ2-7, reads KAGVTQTPRYLIKTRGQQVTLSCSPISGHRSVSWYQQTPGQGLQFLFEYFSETQRNKGNFPGRFSGRQFSNSRSEMNVSTLELGDSALYLCASSLATGVGEQYFGPGTRLTVT.

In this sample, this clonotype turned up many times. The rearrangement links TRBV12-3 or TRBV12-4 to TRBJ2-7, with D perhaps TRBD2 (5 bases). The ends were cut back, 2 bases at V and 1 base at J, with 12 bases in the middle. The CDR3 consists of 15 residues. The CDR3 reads CASSLTSGLSYEQYF. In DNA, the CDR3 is TGTGCCAGCAGTTTAACCTCTGGACTTTCCTACGAGCAGTACTTC.

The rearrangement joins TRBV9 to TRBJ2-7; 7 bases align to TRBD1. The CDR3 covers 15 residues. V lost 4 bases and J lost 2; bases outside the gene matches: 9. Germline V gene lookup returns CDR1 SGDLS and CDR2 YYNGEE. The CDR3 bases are TGTGCCAGCAGCCCTCGACAGGGTAGAACCTACGAGCAGTACTTC. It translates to CASSPRQGRTYEQYF.

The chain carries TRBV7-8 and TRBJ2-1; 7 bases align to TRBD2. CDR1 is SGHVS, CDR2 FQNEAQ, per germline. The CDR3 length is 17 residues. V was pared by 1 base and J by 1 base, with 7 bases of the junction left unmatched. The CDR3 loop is CASSLGLAASSYNEQFF. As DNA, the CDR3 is TGTGCCAGCAGCTTAGGGCTAGCGGCTTCTTCCTACAATGAGCAGTTCTTC. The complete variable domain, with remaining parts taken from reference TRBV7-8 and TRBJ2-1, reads GAGVSQSPRYKVAKRGQDVALRCDPISGHVSLFWYQQALGQGPEFLTYFQNEAQLDKSGLPSDRFFAERPEGSVSTLKIQRTQQEDSAVYLCASSLGLAASSYNEQFFGPGTRLTVL.

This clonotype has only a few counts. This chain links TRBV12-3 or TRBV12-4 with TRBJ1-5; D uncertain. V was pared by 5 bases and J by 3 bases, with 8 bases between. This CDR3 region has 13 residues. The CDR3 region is CASSVALNQPQHF. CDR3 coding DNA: TGTGCCAGCAGTGTTGCCCTCAATCAGCCCCAGCATTTT.

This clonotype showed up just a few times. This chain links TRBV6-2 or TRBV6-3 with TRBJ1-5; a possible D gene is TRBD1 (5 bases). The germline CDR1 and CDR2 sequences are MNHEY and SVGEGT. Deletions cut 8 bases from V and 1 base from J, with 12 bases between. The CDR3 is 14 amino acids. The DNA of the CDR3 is TGTGCCAGCCAGCAGGGAATGAGCAATCAGCCCCAGCATTTT. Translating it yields CASQQGMSNQPQHF.

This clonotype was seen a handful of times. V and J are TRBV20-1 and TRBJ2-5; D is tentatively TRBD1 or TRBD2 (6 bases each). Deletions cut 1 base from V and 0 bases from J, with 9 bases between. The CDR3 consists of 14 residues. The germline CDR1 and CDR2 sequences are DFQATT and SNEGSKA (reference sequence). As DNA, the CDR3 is TGCAGTGCTAGAGTAGGGGGGTACCAAGAGACCCAGTACTTC. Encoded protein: CSARVGGYQETQYF.